This TCR beta chain is drawn from a study of beta chain features in type 1 diabetes. Study findings and constraints: The study found moderately but significantly shorter TCRB CDR3s in all four CD4+ subsets of Type 1 diabetes patients.

In its sample, this clone was seen a few times. Its matching antigen is unknown. The V gene lost 5 bases and the J gene lost 7 bases, with 11 bases spanning the gap. Germline values: CDR1 LGHNA, CDR2 YSLEER. This CDR3 is built from 13 residues. The isolated RNA, all of it, was reverse transcribed, so expressed TCRB transcripts were what got sequenced. TCRdb's copy holds only in-frame clones and misses some; the assay was immunoSEQ multiplex PCR. The repertoire holds almost 350,000 clones, with 6.5% to 10% as singletons. The chain couples TRBV4-3 to TRBJ2-2; D is unclear. The sequence was obtained from a woman younger than 35 in good health. Sequencing was performed on central memory CD4+ T cells from blood. This CDR3 reads CASSAHKGGELFF. The DNA of the CDR3 is TGCGCCAGCAGCGCGCACAAGGGCGGGGAGCTGTTTTTT.